Given below is one T cell receptor (beta chain) in context. This specimen belongs to a study of T cell changes during pregnancy in multiple sclerosis. Generated by immunoSEQ multiplex PCR, the TCRdb table keeps only in-frame clones and is missing some. The data contain under 45,000 clones, approximately 91% of them singletons. This clonotype was obtained from a female donor in good health, enrolled as a control in a pregnancy study. The sample in question was peripheral blood, obtained in the second trimester of pregnancy.

The CDR3 nucleotides are TGTGCCAGCAGCACGACTAGCGGGAGCAATGAGCAGTTCTTC. It codes for CASSTTSGSNEQFF. The J gene is TRBJ2-1, the V gene TRBV5-5; TRBD2 matches 12 bases. Germline V gene lookup returns CDR1 SGHKS and CDR2 YYEKEE (reference sequence). The V segment lost 4 bases and the J segment 6 bases; nucleotides outside the gene matches: 2. CDR3 length: 14 residues.